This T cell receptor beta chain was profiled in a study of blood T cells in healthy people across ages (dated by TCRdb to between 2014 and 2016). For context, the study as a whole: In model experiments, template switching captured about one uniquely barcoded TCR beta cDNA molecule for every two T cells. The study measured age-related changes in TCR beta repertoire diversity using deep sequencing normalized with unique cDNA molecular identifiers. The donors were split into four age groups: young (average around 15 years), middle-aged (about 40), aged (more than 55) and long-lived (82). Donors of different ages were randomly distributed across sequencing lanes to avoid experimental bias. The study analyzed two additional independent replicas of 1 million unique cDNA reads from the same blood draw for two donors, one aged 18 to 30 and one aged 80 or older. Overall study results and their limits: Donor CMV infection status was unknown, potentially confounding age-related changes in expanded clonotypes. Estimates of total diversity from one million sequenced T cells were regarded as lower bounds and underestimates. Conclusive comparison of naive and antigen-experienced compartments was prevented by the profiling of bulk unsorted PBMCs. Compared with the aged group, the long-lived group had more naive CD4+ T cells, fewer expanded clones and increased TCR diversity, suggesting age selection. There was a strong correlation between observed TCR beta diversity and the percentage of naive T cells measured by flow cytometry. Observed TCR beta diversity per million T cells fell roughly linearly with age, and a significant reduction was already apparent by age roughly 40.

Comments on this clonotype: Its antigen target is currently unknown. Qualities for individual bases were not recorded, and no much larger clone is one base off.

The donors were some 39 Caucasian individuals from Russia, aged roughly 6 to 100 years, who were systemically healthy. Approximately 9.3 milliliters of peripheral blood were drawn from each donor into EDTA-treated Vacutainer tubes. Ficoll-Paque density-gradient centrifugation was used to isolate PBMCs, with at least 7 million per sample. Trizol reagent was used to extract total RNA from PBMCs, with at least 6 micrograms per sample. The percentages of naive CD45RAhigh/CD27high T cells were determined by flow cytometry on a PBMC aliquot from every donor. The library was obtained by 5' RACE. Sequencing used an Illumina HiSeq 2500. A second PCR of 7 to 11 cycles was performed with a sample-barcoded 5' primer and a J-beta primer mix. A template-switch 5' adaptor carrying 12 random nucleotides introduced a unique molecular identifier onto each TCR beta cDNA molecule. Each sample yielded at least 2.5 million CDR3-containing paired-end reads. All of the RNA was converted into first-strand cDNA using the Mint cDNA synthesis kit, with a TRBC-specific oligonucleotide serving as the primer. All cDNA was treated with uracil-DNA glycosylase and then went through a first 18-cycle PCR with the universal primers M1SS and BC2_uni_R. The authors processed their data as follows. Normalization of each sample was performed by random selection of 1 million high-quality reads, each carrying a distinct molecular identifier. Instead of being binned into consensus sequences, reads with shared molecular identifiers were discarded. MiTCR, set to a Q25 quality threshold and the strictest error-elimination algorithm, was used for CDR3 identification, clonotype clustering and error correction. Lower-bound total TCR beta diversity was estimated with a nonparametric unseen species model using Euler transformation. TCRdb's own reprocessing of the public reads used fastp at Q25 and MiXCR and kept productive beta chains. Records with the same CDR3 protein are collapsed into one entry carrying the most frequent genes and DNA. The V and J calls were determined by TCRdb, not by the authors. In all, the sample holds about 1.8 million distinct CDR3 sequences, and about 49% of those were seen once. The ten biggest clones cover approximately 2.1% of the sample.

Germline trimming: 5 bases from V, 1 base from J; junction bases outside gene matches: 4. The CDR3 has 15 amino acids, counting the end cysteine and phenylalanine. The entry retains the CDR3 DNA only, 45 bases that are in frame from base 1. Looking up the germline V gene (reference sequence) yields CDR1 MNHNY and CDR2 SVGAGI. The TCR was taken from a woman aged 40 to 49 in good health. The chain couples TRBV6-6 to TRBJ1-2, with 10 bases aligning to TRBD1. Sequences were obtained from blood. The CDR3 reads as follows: CASSDDRGRNYGYTF. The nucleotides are TGTGCCAGCAGTGACGACAGGGGGCGTAACTATGGCTACACCTTC.